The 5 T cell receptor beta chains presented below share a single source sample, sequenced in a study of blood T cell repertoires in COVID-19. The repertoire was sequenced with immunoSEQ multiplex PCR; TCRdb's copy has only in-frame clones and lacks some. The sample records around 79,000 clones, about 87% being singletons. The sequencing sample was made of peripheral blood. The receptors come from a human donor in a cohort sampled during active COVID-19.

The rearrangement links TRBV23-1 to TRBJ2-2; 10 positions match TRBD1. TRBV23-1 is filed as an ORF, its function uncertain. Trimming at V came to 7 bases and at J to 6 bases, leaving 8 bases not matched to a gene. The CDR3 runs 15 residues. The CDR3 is CASNPGQGNSGELFF. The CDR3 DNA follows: TGCGCCAGCAATCCGGGACAGGGGAATTCCGGGGAGCTGTTTTTT.

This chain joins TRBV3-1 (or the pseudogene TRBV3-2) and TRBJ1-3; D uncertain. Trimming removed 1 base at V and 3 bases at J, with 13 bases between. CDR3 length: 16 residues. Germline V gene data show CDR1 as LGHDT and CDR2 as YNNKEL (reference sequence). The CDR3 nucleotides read TGTGCCAGCAGCCAAGGCAGGTCCCCCTTTGGAAACACCATATATTTT. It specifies CASSQGRSPFGNTIYF.

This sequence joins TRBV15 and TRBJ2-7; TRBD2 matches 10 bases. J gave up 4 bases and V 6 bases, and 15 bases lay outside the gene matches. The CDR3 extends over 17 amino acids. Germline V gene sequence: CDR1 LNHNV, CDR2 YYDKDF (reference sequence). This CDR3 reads CATSPRRVLAGLYEQYF. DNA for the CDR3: TGTGCCACCAGTCCGAGGAGAGTACTAGCGGGGTTGTACGAGCAGTACTTC.

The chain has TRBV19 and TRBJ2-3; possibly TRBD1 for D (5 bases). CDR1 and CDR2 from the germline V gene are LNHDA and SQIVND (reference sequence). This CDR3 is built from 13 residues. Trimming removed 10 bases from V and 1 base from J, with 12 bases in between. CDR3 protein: CATKDRGTDTQYF. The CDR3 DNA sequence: TGTGCCACGAAAGACAGAGGCACAGATACGCAGTATTTT.

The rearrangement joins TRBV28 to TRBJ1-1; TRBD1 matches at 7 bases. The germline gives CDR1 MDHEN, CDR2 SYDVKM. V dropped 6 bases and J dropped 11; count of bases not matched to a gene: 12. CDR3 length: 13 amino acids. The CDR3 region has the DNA TGTGCCAGCAGCAACCCTACAGGGGCAGAGGCTTTCTTT. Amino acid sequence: CASSNPTGAEAFF.